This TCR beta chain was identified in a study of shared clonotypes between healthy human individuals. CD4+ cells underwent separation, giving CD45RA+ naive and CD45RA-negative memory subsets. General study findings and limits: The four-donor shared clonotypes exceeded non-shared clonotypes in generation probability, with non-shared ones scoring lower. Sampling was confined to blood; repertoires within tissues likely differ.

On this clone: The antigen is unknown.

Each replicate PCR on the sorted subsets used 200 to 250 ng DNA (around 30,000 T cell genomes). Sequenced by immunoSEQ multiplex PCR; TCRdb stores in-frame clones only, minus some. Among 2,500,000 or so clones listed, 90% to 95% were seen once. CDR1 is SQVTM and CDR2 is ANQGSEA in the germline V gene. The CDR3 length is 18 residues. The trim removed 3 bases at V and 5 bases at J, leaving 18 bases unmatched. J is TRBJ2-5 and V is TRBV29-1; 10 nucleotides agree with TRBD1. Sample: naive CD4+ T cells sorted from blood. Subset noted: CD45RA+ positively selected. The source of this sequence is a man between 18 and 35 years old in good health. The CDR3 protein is CSVDEEVDRGLSGETQYF. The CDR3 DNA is TGCAGCGTTGATGAAGAGGTGGACAGGGGGTTATCGGGGGAGACCCAGTACTTC.